The T cell receptor beta chain described here comes from a study of PD-L1 blockade in urothelial cancer. About the research overall: There were a median of around 140,000 T cells in blood samples.

Trimming left V 0 bases short and J 3 bases short, with 13 bases between. The CDR3 extends over 16 amino acids. CDR1 and CDR2 from the germline V gene are SGHDT and YYEEEE. A spike-in of synthetic TCR analog templates was added to each PCR. The assay was immunoSEQ multiplex PCR, and TCRdb's table has in-frame clones only and misses some. The sample lists 45,000 to 55,000 clones, around four fifths occurring once. The time point is: pretreatment peripheral blood. This sequence joins TRBV5-6 and TRBJ1-3; no clear D. This specimen was PBMCs, taken around atezolizumab (anti-PD-L1) treatment. The TCR sequence derives from a man between 50 and 59 years old with urothelial cancer. The CDR3 is CASSLVAQTSGNTIYF. For the CDR3, the DNA is TGTGCCAGCAGCTTGGTCGCCCAAACTAGTGGAAACACCATATATTTT.